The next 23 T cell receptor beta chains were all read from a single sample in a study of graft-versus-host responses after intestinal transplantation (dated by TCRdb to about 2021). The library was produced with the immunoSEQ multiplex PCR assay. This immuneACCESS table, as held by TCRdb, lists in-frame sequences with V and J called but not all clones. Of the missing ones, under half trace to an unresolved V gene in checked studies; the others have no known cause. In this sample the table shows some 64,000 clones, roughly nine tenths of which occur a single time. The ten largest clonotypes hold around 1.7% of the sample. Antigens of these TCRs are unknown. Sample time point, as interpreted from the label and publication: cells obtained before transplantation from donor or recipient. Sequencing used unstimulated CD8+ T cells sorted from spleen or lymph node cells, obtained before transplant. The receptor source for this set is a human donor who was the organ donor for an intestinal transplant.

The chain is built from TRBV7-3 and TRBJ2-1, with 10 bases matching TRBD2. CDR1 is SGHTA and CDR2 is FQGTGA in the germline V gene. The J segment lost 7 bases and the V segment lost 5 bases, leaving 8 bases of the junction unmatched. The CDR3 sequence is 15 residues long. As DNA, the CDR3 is TGTGCCAGCAGCCCTAGCGGGAGCCGTTATAATGAGCAGTTCTTC. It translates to CASSPSGSRYNEQFF.

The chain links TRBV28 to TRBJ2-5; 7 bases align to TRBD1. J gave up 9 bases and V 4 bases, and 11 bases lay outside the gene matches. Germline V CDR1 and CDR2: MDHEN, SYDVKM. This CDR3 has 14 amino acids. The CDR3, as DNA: TGTGCCAGCAGTTATGGGACAGCTCGAAGGGCCCAGTACTTC. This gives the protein CASSYGTARRAQYF.

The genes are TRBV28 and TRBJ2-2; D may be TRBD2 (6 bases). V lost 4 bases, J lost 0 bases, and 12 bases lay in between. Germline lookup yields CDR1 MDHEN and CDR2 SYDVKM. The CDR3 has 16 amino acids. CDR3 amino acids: CASSSSSDPNTGELFF. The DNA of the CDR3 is TGTGCCAGCAGTTCCTCTAGCGACCCGAACACCGGGGAGCTGTTTTTT.

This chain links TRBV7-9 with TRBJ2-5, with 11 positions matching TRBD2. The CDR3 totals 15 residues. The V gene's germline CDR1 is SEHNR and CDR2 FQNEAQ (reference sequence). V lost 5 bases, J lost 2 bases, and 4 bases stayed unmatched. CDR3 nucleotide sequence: TGTGCCAGCAGCCAAGGGACTAGCGGACAAGAGACCCAGTACTTC. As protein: CASSQGTSGQETQYF.

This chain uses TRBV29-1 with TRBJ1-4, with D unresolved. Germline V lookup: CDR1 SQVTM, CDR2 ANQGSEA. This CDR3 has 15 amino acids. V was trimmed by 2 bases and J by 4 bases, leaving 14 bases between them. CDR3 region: CSVESPTANNEKLFF. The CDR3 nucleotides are TGCAGCGTTGAAAGTCCAACAGCCAATAATGAAAAACTGTTTTTT.

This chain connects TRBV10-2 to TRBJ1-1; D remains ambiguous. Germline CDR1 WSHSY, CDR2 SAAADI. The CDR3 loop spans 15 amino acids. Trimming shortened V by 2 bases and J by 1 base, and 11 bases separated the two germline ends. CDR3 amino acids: CASSELEGGNTEAFF. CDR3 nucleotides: TGCGCCAGCAGTGAGCTGGAGGGCGGGAACACTGAAGCTTTCTTT.

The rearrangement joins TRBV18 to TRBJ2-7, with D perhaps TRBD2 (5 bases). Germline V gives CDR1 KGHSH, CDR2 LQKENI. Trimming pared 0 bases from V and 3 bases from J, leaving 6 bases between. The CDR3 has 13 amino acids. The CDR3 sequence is CASSPPGSYEQYF. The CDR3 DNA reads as TGTGCCAGCTCACCACCTGGGAGCTACGAGCAGTACTTC.

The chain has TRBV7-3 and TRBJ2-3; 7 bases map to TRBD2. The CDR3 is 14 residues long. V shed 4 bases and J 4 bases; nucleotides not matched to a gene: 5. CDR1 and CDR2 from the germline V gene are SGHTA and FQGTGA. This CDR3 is CASSSGGWSDTQYF. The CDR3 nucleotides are TGTGCCAGCAGCTCCGGGGGGTGGTCAGATACGCAGTATTTT.

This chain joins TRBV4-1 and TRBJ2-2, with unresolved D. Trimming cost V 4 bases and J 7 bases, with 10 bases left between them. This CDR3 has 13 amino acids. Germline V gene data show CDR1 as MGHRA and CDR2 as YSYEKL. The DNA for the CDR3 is TGCGCCAGCAGCCCGAGCGAGGTCGGGGAGCTGTTTTTT. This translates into CASSPSEVGELFF.

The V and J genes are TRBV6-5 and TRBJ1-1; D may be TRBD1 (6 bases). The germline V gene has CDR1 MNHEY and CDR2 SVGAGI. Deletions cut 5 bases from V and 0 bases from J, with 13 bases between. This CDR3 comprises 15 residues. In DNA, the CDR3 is TGTGCCAGCAGTAAAAGACAGGCGCTGAACACTGAAGCTTTCTTT. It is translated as CASSKRQALNTEAFF.

The CDR3 DNA reads TGTGCCAGCAGTTTCTTTACAGGGGGACCGAACACTGAAGCTTTCTTT. This codes for CASSFFTGGPNTEAFF. The V and J genes are TRBV27 and TRBJ1-1, with 8 bases identical to TRBD1. CDR3 length: 16 residues. Trimming cost V 3 bases and J 1 base; bases outside gene matches: 7. Germline V gene sequence: CDR1 MNHEY, CDR2 SMNVEV (reference sequence).

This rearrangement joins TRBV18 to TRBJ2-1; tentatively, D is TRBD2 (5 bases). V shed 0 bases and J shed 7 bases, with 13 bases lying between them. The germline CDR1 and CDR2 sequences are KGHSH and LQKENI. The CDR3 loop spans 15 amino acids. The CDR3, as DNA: TGTGCCAGCTCACCACCGGCCGGAGGAGGAAATGAGCAGTTCTTC. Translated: CASSPPAGGGNEQFF.

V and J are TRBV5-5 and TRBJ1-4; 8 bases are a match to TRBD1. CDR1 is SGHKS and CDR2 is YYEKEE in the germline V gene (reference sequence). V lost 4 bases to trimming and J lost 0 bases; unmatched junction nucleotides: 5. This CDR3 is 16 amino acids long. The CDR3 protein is CASSILTGATNEKLFF. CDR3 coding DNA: TGTGCCAGCAGCATCCTGACAGGGGCAACTAATGAAAAACTGTTTTTT.

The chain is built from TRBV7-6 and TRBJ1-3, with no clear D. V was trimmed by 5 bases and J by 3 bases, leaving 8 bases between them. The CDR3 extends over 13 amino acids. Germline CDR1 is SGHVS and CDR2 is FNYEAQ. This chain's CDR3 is CASSTTVGNTIYF. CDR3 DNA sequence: TGTGCCAGCAGCACCACGGTTGGAAACACCATATATTTT.

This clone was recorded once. CDR3: CATSRDRGPLREQYF. In DNA form, the CDR3 reads TGTGCCACCAGCAGAGATCGGGGTCCTCTAAGGGAGCAGTACTTC. V usage is TRBV15 and J usage is TRBJ2-7, with D maybe TRBD2 (5 bases). Per germline, CDR1 LNHNV and CDR2 YYDKDF (reference sequence). CDR3 length: 15 amino acids. The V end was cut by 0 bases, the J end by 7 bases, with 16 bases between.

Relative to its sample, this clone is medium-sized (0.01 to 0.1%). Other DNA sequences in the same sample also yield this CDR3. CDR3 residues: CASSFPGDNYEQYF. In DNA form, the CDR3 reads TGTGCCAGCAGTTTCCCCGGGGATAACTACGAGCAGTACTTC. The chain links TRBV28 to TRBJ2-7; a weak D match, TRBD2 (5 bases). Trimming took 3 bases from V and 3 from J, leaving 12 bases between them. CDR3 length: 14 residues. From germline, CDR1 is MDHEN and CDR2 SYDVKM.

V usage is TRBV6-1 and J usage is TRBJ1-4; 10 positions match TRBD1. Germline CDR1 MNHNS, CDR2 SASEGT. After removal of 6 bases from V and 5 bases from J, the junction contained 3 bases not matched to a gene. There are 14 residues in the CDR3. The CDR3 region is CASSPGQGNEKLFF. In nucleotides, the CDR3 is TGTGCCAGCAGCCCGGGACAGGGGAATGAAAAACTGTTTTTT.

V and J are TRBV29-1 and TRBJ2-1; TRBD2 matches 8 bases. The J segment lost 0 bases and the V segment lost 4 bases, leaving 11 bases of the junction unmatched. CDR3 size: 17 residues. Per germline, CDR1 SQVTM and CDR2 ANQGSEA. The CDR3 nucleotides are TGCAGCGTTGTTTTGCGGGGGGCGGAGAGCTCCTACAATGAGCAGTTCTTC. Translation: CSVVLRGAESSYNEQFF.

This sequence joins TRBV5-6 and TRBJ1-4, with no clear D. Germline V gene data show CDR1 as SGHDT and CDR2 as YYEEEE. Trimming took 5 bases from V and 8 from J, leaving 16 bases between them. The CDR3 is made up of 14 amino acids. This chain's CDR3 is CASSAGFTEEKLFF. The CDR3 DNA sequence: TGTGCCAGCAGTGCCGGGTTCACGGAGGAAAAACTGTTTTTT.

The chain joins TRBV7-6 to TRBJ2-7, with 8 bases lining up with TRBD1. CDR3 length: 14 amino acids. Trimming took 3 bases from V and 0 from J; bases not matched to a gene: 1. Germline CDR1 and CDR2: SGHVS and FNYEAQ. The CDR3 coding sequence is TGTGCCAGCAGCTTCAGGGGGCCCTCCTACGAGCAGTACTTC. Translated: CASSFRGPSYEQYF.

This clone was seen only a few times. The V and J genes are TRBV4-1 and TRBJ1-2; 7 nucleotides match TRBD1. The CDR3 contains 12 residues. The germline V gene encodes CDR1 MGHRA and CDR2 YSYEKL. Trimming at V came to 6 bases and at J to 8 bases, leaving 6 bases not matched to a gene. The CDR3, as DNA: TGCGCCAGCAGTTACCCGGGACAGGGCTACACCTTC. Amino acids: CASSYPGQGYTF.

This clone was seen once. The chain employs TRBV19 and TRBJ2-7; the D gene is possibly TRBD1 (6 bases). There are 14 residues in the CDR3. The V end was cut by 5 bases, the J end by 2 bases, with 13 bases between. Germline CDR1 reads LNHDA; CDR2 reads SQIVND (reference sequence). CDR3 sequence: CASSSLGHPYEQYF. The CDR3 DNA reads TGTGCCAGTAGTTCGTTGGGACATCCCTACGAGCAGTACTTC.

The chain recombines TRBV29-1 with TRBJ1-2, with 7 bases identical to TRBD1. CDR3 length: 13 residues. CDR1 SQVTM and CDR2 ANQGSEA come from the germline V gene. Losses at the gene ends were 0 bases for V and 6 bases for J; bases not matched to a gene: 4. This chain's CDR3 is CSVEDRTGDGYTF. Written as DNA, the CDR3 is TGCAGCGTTGAAGATCGGACAGGAGATGGCTACACCTTC.